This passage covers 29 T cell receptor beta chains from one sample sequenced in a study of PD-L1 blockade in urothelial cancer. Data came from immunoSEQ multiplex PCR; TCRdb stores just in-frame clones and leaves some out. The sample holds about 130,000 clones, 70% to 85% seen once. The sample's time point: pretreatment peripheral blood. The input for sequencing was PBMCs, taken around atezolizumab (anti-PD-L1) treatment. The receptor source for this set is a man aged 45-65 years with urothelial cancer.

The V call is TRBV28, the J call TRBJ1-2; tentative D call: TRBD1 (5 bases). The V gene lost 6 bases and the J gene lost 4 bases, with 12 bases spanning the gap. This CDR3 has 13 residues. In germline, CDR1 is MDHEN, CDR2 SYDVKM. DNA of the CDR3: TGTGCCAGCAGCGGACATTACCTCTATGGCTACACCTTC. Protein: CASSGHYLYGYTF.

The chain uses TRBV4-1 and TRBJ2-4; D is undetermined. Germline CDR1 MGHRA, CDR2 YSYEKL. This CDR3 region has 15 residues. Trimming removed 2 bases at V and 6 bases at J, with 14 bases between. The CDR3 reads CASSQIGLPGNIQYF. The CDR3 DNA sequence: TGCGCCAGCAGCCAAATCGGGTTACCGGGAAACATTCAGTACTTC.

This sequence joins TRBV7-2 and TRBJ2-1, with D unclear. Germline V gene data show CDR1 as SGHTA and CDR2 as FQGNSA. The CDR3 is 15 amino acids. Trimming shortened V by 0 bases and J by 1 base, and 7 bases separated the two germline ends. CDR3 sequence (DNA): TGTGCCAGCAGCTTAGCGGCACAATCCTACAATGAGCAGTTCTTC. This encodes CASSLAAQSYNEQFF.

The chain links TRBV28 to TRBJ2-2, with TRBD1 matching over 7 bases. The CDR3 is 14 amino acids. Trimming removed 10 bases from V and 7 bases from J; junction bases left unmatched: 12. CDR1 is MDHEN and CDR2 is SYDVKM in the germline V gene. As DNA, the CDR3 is TGTGCCATCCAGGACAGGAAGGAGAGCGGGGAGCTGTTTTTT. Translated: CAIQDRKESGELFF. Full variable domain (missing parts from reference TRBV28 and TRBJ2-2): DVKVTQSSRYLVKRTGEKVFLECVQDMDHENMFWYRQDPGLGLRLIYFSYDVKMKEKGDIPEGYSVSREKKERFSLILESASTNQTSMYLCAIQDRKESGELFFGEGSRLTVL.

CDR3 DNA: TGTGCCTGGAGAGAAAGCGGGGCCCGGGCGGAGCAGTACTTC. Protein sequence: CAWRESGARAEQYF. This chain uses TRBV30 with TRBJ2-7, with TRBD2 identical over 7 bases. The V segment lost 3 bases and the J segment 7 bases; nucleotides outside the gene matches: 12. The V gene's germline CDR1 is GTSNPN and CDR2 SVGIG (reference sequence). This CDR3 comprises 14 residues.

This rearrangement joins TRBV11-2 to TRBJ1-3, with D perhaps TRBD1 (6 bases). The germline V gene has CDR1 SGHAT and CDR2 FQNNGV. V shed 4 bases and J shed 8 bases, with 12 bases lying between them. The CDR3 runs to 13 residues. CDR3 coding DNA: TGTGCCAGCAGCTGGGGCAGGGGAGACACCATATATTTT. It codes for CASSWGRGDTIYF.

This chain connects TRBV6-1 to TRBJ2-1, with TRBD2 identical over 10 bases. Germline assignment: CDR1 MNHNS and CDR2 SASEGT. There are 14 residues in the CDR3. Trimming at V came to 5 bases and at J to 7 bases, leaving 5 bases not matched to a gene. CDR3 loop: CASSSGRAGNEQFF. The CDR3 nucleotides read TGTGCCAGCAGTAGCGGGAGGGCCGGTAATGAGCAGTTCTTC.

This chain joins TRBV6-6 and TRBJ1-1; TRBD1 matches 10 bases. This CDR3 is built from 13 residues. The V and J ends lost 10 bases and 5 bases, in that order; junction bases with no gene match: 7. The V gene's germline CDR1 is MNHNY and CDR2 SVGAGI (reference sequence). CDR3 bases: TGTGCCACCCGGGACAGGGGACAAACTGAAGCTTTCTTT. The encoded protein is CATRDRGQTEAFF.

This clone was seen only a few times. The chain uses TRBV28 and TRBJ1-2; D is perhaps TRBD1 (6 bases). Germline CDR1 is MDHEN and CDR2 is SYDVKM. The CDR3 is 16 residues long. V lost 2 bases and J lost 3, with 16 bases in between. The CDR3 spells CASSLMEGGEDYGYTF. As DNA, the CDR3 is TGTGCCAGCAGTTTAATGGAGGGGGGGGAGGACTATGGCTACACCTTC.

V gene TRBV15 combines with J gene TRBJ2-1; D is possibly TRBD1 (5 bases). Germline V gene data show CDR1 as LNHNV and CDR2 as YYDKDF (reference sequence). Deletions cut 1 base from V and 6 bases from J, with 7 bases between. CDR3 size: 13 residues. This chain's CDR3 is CATSRGGFNEQFF. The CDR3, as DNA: TGTGCCACCAGCAGAGGGGGCTTCAATGAGCAGTTCTTC. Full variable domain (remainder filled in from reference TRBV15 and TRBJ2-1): DAMVIQNPRYQVTQFGKPVTLSCSQTLNHNVMYWYQQKSSQAPKLLFHYYDKDFNNEADTPDNFQSRRPNTSFCFLDIRSPGLGDTAMYLCATSRGGFNEQFFGPGTRLTVL.

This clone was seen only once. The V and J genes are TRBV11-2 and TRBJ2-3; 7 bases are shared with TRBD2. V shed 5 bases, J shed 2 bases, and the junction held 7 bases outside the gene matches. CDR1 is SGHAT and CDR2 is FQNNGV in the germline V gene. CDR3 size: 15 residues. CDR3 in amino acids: CASSLQAGATDTQYF. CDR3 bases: TGTGCCAGCAGCCTCCAGGCGGGAGCCACAGATACGCAGTATTTT. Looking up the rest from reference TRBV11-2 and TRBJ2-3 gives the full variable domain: EAGVAQSPRYKIIEKRQSVAFWCNPISGHATLYWYQQILGQGPKLLIQFQNNGVVDDSQLPKDRFSAERLKGVDSTLKIQPAKLEDSAVYLCASSLQAGATDTQYFGPGTRLTVL.

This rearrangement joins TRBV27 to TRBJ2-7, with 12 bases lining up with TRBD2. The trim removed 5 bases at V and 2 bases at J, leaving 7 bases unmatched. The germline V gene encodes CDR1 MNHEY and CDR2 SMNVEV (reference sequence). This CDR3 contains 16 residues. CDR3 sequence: CASSKSLAGGPYEQYF. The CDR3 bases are TGTGCCAGCAGTAAATCACTAGCGGGAGGCCCCTACGAGCAGTACTTC.

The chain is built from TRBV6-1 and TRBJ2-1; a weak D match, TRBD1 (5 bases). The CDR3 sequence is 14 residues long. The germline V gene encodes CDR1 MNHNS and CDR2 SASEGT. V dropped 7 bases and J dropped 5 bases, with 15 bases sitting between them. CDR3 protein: CASTPGWPNNEQFF. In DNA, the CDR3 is TGTGCCAGCACCCCAGGGTGGCCCAACAATGAGCAGTTCTTC.

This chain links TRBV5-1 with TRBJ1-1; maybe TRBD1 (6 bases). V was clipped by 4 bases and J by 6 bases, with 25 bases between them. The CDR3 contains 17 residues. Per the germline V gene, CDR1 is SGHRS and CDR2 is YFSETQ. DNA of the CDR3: TGCGCCAGCAGCCCCTTATGCGGTTTGGGGCAGGGGTCTGAAGCTTTCTTT. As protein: CASSPLCGLGQGSEAFF.

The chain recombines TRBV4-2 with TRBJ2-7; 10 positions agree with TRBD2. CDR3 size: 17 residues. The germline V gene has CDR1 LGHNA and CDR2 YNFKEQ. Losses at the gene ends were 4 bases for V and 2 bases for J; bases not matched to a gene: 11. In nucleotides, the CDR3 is TGTGCCAGCAGCCGATCTAGCGGGAGTGATTTTCCCTACGAGCAGTACTTC. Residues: CASSRSSGSDFPYEQYF.

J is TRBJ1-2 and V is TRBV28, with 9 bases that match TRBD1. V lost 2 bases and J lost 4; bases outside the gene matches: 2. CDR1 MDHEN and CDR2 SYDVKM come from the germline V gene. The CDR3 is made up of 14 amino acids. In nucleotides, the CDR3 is TGTGCCAGCAGTTTAGGGACAGGGCGCTATGGCTACACCTTC. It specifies CASSLGTGRYGYTF.

CDR3 nucleotide sequence: TGTGCCAGTAGTAGCGTGACAACCACTGAAGCTTTCTTT. It translates to CASSSVTTTEAFF. The chain couples TRBV19 to TRBJ1-1; no definite D call. V dropped 4 bases and J dropped 4 bases, with 10 bases sitting between them. This CDR3 has 13 amino acids. Per the germline V gene, CDR1 is LNHDA and CDR2 is SQIVND (reference sequence). Full variable domain (remainder filled in from reference TRBV19 and TRBJ1-1): DGGITQSPKYLFRKEGQNVTLSCEQNLNHDAMYWYRQDPGQGLRLIYYSQIVNDFQKGDIAEGYSVSREKKESFPLTVTSAQKNPTAFYLCASSSVTTTEAFFGQGTRLTVV.

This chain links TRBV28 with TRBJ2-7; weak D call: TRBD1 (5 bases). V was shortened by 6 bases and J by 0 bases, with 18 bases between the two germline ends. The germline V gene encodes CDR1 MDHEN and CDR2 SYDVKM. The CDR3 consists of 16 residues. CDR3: CASRTVWGGSSYEQYF. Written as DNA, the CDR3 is TGTGCCAGCAGGACGGTCTGGGGCGGTAGCTCCTACGAGCAGTACTTC.

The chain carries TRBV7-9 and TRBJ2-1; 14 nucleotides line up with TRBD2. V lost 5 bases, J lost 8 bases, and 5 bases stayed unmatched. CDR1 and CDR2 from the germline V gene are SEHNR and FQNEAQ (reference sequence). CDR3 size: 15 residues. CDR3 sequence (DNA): TGTGCCAGCAGCAAAGGGACTAGCGGGAGTTATGAGCAGTTCTTC. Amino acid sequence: CASSKGTSGSYEQFF. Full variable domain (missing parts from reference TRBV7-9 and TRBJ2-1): DTGVSQNPRHKITKRGQNVTFRCDPISEHNRLYWYRQTLGQGPEFLTYFQNEAQLEKSRLLSDRFSAERPKGSFSTLEIQRTEQGDSAMYLCASSKGTSGSYEQFFGPGTRLTVL.

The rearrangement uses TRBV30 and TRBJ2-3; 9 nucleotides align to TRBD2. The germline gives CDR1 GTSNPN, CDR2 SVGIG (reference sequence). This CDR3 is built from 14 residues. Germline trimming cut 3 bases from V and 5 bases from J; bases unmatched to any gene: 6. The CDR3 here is CAWRTAGGKDTQYF. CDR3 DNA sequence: TGTGCCTGGAGAACAGCGGGAGGTAAAGATACGCAGTATTTT.

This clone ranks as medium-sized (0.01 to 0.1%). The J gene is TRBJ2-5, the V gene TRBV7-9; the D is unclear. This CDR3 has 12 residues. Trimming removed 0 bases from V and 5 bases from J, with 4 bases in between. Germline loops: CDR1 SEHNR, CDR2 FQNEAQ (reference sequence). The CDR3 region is CASSLAAETQYF. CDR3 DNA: TGTGCCAGCAGCTTAGCGGCTGAGACCCAGTACTTC.

This CDR3 is CASSLAERATEAFF. The CDR3 region has the DNA TGTGCCAGCTCACTAGCGGAAAGGGCCACTGAAGCTTTCTTT. The rearrangement links TRBV18 to TRBJ1-1; no reliable D call. CDR1 KGHSH and CDR2 LQKENI come from the germline V gene. The CDR3 contains 14 residues. Between the trimmed V and J ends, which lost 4 bases and 4 bases, there was a span of 13 bases. Full variable domain (rest looked up from reference TRBV18 and TRBJ1-1): NAGVMQNPRHLVRRRGQEARLRCSPMKGHSHVYWYRQLPEEGLKFMVYLQKENIIDESGMPKERFSAEFPKEGPSILRIQQVVRGDSAAYFCASSLAERATEAFFGQGTRLTVV.

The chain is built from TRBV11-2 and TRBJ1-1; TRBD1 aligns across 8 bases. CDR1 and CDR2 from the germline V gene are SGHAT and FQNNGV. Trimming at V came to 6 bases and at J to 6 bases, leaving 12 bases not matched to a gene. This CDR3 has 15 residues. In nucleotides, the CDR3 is TGTGCCAGCAGGAGTGGACAGGGTTTCTCGCCTGAAGCTTTCTTT. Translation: CASRSGQGFSPEAFF.

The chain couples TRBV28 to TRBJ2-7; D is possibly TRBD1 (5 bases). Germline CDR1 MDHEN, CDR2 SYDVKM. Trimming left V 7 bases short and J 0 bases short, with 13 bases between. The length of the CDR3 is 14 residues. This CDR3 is CASKPRQNSYEQYF. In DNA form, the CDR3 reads TGTGCCAGCAAGCCCAGACAGAACTCCTACGAGCAGTACTTC.

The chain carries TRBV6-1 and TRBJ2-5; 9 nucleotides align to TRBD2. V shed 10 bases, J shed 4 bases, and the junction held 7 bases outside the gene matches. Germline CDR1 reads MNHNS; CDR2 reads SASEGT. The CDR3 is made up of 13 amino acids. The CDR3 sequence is CAIQREVGETQYF. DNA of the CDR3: TGTGCCATTCAGCGGGAGGTGGGAGAGACCCAGTACTTC.

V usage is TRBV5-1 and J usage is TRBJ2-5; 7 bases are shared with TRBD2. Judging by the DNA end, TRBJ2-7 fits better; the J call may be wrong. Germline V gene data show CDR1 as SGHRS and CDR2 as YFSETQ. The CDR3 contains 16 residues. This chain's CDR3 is CASSSSASGSTYEQYF. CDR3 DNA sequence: TGCGCCAGCAGCTCATCGGCTAGCGGATCCACCTACGAGCAGTACTTC.

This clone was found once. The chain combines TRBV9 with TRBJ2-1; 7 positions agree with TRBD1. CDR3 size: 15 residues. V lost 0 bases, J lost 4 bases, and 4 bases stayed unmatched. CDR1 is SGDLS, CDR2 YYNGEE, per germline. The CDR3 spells CASSVAGGPYNEQFF. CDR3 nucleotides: TGTGCCAGCAGCGTAGCAGGGGGACCTTACAATGAGCAGTTCTTC.

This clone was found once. CDR3 in DNA: TGTGCCAGCAGCTCAGGACTAGCGGGAGTCGGGGAGCTGTTTTTT. The encoded protein is CASSSGLAGVGELFF. The chain couples TRBV7-6 to TRBJ2-2; 13 nucleotides align to TRBD2. This CDR3 has 15 amino acids. V shed 4 bases, J shed 7 bases, and the junction held 3 bases outside the gene matches. Germline values: CDR1 SGHVS, CDR2 FNYEAQ.

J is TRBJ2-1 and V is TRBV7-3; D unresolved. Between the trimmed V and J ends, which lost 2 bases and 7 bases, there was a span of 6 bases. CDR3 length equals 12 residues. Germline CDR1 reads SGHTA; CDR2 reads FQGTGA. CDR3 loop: CASSLGQNEQFF. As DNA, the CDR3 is TGTGCCAGCAGCTTAGGGCAGAATGAGCAGTTCTTC. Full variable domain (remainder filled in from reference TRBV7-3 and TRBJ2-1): GAGVSQTPSNKVTEKGKYVELRCDPISGHTALYWYRQSLGQGPEFLIYFQGTGAADDSGLPNDRFFAVRPEGSVSTLKIQRTERGDSAVYLCASSLGQNEQFFGPGTRLTVL.